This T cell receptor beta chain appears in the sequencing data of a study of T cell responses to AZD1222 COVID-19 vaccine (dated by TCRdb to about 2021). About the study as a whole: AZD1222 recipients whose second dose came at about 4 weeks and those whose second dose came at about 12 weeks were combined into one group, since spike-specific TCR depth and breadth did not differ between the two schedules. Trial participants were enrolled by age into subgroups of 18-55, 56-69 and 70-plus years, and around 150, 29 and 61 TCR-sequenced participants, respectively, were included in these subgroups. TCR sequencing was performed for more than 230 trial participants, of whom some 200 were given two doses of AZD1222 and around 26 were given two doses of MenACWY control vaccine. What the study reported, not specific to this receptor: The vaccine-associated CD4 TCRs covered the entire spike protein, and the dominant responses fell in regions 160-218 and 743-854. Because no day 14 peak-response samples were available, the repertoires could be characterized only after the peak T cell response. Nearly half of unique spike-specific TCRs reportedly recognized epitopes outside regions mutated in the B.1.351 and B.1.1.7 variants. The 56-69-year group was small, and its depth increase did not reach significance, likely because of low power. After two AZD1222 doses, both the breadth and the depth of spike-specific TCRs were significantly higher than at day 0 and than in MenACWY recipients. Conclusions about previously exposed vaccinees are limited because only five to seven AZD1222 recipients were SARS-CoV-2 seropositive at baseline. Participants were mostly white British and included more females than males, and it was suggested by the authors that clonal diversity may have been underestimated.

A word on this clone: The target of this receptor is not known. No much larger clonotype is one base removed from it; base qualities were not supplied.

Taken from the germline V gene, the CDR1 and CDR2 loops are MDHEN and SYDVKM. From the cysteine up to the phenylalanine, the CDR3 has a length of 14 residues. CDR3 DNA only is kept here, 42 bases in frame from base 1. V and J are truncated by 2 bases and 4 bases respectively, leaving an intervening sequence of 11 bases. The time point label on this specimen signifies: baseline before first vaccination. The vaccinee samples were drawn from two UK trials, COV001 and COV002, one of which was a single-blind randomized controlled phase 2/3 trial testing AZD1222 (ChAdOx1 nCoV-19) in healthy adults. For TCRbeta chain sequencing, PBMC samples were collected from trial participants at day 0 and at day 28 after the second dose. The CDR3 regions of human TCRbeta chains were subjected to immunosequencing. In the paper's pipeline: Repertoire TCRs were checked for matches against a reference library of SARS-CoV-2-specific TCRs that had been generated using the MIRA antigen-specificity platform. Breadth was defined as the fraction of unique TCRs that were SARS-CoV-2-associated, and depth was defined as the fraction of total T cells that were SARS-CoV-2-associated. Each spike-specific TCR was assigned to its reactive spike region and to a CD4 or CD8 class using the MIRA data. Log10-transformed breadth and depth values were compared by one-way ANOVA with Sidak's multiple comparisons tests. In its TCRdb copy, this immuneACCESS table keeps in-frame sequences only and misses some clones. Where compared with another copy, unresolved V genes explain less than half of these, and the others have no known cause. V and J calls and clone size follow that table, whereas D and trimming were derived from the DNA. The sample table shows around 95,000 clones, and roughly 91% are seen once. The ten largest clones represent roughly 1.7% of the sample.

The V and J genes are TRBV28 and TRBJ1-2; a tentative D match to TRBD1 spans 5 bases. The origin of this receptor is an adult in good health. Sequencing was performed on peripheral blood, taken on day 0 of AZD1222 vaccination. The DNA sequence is TGTGCCAGCAGTTTAGGTTCCGGGGGCTATGGCTACACCTTC. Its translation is CASSLGSGGYGYTF.